One sample yielded the 17 T cell receptor beta chains listed below, sequenced in a study of CD8 T cells in Susac syndrome. After extraction with the RNeasy kit, 0.5 to 1 ug of the RNA was reverse transcribed using random hexamers. MiXCR, applied by TCRdb to the immunoSEQ multiplex PCR reads, yields one record per CDR3 protein. The sample includes about 200,000 distinct CDR3 sequences, roughly 92% of them seen just once. The specimen was CD8+ T cells from PBMCs. Receptors originate from a human donor with multiple sclerosis.

The chain joins TRBV5-6 to TRBJ1-1; 8 bases align to TRBD1. This CDR3 is built from 16 residues. The junction had 10 bases not matched to a gene; V was cut back by 1 base and J by 5 bases. The germline V gene has CDR1 SGHDT and CDR2 YYEEEE. The CDR3 DNA follows: TGTGCCAGCAGCTTGTGGGGGAGCAGGGGGCAAACTGAAGCTTTCTTT. Its protein product is CASSLWGSRGQTEAFF.

This clonotype was recorded a few times. This chain uses TRBV7-9 with TRBJ2-7; the D is unclear. Germline CDR1 and CDR2: SEHNR and FQNEAQ (reference sequence). V lost 4 bases and J lost 3, with 7 bases in between. The CDR3 length is 12 residues. CDR3 amino acids: CASSWAGYEQYF. DNA of the CDR3: TGTGCCAGCAGCTGGGCAGGCTACGAGCAGTACTTC.

The chain has TRBV21-1 and TRBJ2-3. TRBV21-1 counts as a pseudogene. CDR3 length: 11 amino acids. The CDR3 loop is CASSKVRTQYF. The CDR3 nucleotides are TGTGCCAGCAGCAAAGTTCGTACGCAGTATTTT.

This chain connects TRBV21-1 to TRBJ1-3; the D call of TRBD1 is as the table states it, not checked on the DNA. TRBV21-1 corresponds to a pseudogene. The CDR3 is 14 residues long. CDR3 residues: CASSVRGPQDTIYF. For the CDR3, the DNA is TGTGCCAGCAGCGTCCGAGGTCCACAGGACACCATATATTTT.

The J gene is TRBJ2-5, the V gene TRBV7-9; 7 nucleotides agree with TRBD1. The CDR3 runs to 14 residues. The V gene's germline CDR1 is SEHNR and CDR2 FQNEAQ (reference sequence). The V gene end was trimmed by 5 bases and the J gene end by 0 bases; junction bases not matched to a gene: 3. CDR3 region: CASSPGQYQETQYF. The DNA for the CDR3 is TGTGCCAGCAGCCCGGGACAGTACCAAGAGACCCAGTACTTC.

J is TRBJ2-7 and V is TRBV4-3, with 9 bases lining up with TRBD1. Per the germline V gene, CDR1 is LGHNA and CDR2 is YSLEER. After removal of 0 bases from V and 2 bases from J, the junction contained 2 bases not matched to a gene. CDR3 length: 15 amino acids. CDR3 protein: CASSQERTGAYEQYF. CDR3 bases: TGCGCCAGCAGCCAAGAAAGGACAGGGGCCTACGAGCAGTACTTC.

The rearrangement joins TRBV5-8 to TRBJ1-1, with D uncertain. In germline, CDR1 is SGHTS, CDR2 YDEGEE. The V and J ends lost 5 bases and 1 base respectively, with 12 bases between them. This CDR3 region has 14 residues. DNA of the CDR3: TGTGCCAGCAGATCCGGACCCGAGAACACTGAAGCTTTCTTT. Residues: CASRSGPENTEAFF.

The J gene is TRBJ2-3, the V gene TRBV7-6; D is unresolved. Germline CDR1 is SGHVS and CDR2 is FNYEAQ. This CDR3 region has 14 residues. The V end was cut by 2 bases, the J end by 6 bases, with 12 bases between. As DNA, the CDR3 is TGTGCCAGCAGCTTATACGGCCGACGGGATACGCAGTATTTT. Its protein product is CASSLYGRRDTQYF. Based on the CDR3 plus reference TRBV7-6 and TRBJ2-3, the full variable domain is GAGVSQSPRYKVTKRGQDVALRCDPISGHVSLYWYRQALGQGPEFLTYFNYEAQQDKSGLPNDRFSAERPEGSISTLTIQRTEQRDSAMYRCASSLYGRRDTQYFGPGTRLTVL.

V gene TRBV11-3 combines with J gene TRBJ1-1; D unresolved. Trimming left V 4 bases short and J 5 bases short, with 14 bases between. There are 14 residues in the CDR3. CDR1 and CDR2 (germline): SGHNT, YENEEA. Here the CDR3 DNA reads TGTGCCAGCAGCTCCACAGTCAGTTGGACTGAAGCTTTCTTT. The encoded protein is CASSSTVSWTEAFF.

The V call is TRBV12-3 or TRBV12-4, the J call TRBJ2-1, with 13 bases lining up with TRBD2. The ends lost 3 bases at V and 7 bases at J; junction bases unmatched: 18. This CDR3 comprises 20 residues. The CDR3 DNA is TGTGCCAGCAGTTTCCCCTTTCCACCCAGACTAGCGGGAGGAGGAAATGAGCAGTTCTTC. Translating gives CASSFPFPPRLAGGGNEQFF.

This clonotype was counted between two and nine times. The V call is TRBV20-1, the J call TRBJ2-7, with D uncertain. This CDR3 is built from 11 residues. CDR1 is DFQATT, CDR2 SNEGSKA, per germline (reference sequence). V lost 5 bases, J lost 5 bases, and 10 bases lay in between. The CDR3 reads CSAPGLDEQYF. The CDR3 DNA sequence: TGCAGTGCTCCTGGCCTTGACGAGCAGTACTTC.

The chain is built from TRBV4-2 and TRBJ1-1; D gene unclear. The CDR3 has 18 residues. The V gene lost 2 bases and the J gene lost 7 bases, with 26 bases spanning the gap. CDR1 is LGHNA and CDR2 is YNFKEQ in the germline V gene. CDR3 coding DNA: TGTGCCAGCAGCCAAATAAGGGCATCGGATATCTTTGGGGTTGAAGCTTTCTTT. Translated, it gives CASSQIRASDIFGVEAFF.

The V gene is TRBV5-6, the J gene TRBJ1-2, with 7 bases fitting TRBD1. The CDR3 consists of 14 residues. Trimming removed 4 bases from V and 3 bases from J; junction bases left unmatched: 6. Germline V gives CDR1 SGHDT, CDR2 YYEEEE. In nucleotides, the CDR3 is TGTGCCAGCAGCCCGGCAGGGGGGGACTATGGCTACACCTTC. It translates to CASSPAGGDYGYTF. The variable domain in full, completed from reference TRBV5-6 and TRBJ1-2, reads DAGVTQSPTHLIKTRGQQVTLRCSPKSGHDTVSWYQQALGQGPQFIFQYYEEEERQRGNFPDRFSGHQFPNYSSELNVNALLLGDSALYLCASSPAGGDYGYTFGSGTRLTVV.

In its sample, this clonotype was seen once. The chain is built from TRBV10-3 and TRBJ1-3, with a tentative D call TRBD1 (5 bases). This CDR3 has 14 residues. V lost 4 bases to trimming and J lost 0 bases, with 7 bases between them. Germline V gives CDR1 ENHRY, CDR2 SYGVKD. The CDR3 region is CAISVGDSGNTIYF. In nucleotides, the CDR3 is TGTGCCATCAGTGTGGGGGACTCTGGAAACACCATATATTTT.

This chain connects TRBV5-1 to TRBJ2-7; 10 bases agree with TRBD1. V shed 0 bases and J 7 bases; nucleotides not matched to a gene: 4. This CDR3 contains 14 residues. Germline loops: CDR1 SGHRS, CDR2 YFSETQ. The CDR3 nucleotides are TGCGCCAGCAGCTTGGAGGGACAGGGGCGGGAGCAGTACTTC. Translated: CASSLEGQGREQYF.

CDR3 amino acids: CASSLDTGTGTEAFF. DNA of the CDR3: TGCGCCAGCAGCCTAGACACCGGGACAGGGACTGAAGCTTTCTTT. This chain connects TRBV5-1 to TRBJ1-1; 9 bases match TRBD1. From germline, CDR1 is SGHRS and CDR2 YFSETQ. Losses at the gene ends were 4 bases for V and 5 bases for J; bases not matched to a gene: 9. This CDR3 comprises 15 residues. Together with reference TRBV5-1 and TRBJ1-1, the CDR3 gives the full variable domain: KAGVTQTPRYLIKTRGQQVTLSCSPISGHRSVSWYQQTPGQGLQFLFEYFSETQRNKGNFPGRFSGRQFSNSRSEMNVSTLELGDSALYLCASSLDTGTGTEAFFGQGTRLTVV.

CDR3 sequence reads: CASSLSGDAEAFF. Written as DNA, the CDR3 is TGTGCCAGCAGCTTATCTGGGGACGCTGAAGCTTTCTTT. The chain combines TRBV7-3 with TRBJ1-1, with D perhaps matching TRBD1 (5 bases). The V end lost 2 bases, the J end lost 6 bases, and 10 bases lay between the germline ends. CDR1 is SGHTA and CDR2 is FQGTGA in the germline V gene. The CDR3 contains 13 residues.